These 12 T cell receptor beta chains were all obtained from the same sample, sequenced in a study of shared clonotypes between healthy human individuals. TCRdb keeps only in-frame clones here, not all; method: immunoSEQ multiplex PCR. The sample holds approximately 2,300,000 clones, 85% to 95% seen once. The sequencing sample was made of naive CD4+ T cells from PBMCs. The subset is: CD45RA+ positively selected. The source is a man aged 18 to 35 in good health. Some clones in this sample may be carry-over from other donors' samples.

This chain joins TRBV5-4 and TRBJ1-2; weak D call: TRBD1 (5 bases). The V gene lost 0 bases and the J gene lost 4 bases, with 10 bases spanning the gap. This CDR3 comprises 14 residues. CDR1 and CDR2 from the germline V gene are SGHNT and YYREEE (reference sequence). The DNA of the CDR3 is TGTGCCAGCAGCTTGGCACAGGCTCGCTATGGCTACACCTTC. Translated, it gives CASSLAQARYGYTF.

The chain is built from TRBV28 and TRBJ1-2; possible D gene TRBD1, 5 bases. The V and J ends lost 2 bases and 3 bases respectively, with 10 bases between them. The CDR3 has 14 amino acids. Germline CDR1 reads MDHEN; CDR2 reads SYDVKM. As DNA, the CDR3 is TGTGCCAGCAGTTTAGGGACCATACACTATGGCTACACCTTC. Its translation: CASSLGTIHYGYTF.

This rearrangement joins TRBV18 to TRBJ2-7, with 9 nucleotides matching TRBD1. The V gene's germline CDR1 is KGHSH and CDR2 LQKENI. Losses at the gene ends were 9 bases for V and 1 base for J; bases not matched to a gene: 7. This CDR3 contains 14 residues. The CDR3 spells CASAQGASSYEQYF. DNA for the CDR3: TGTGCCAGTGCACAGGGGGCCTCATCCTACGAGCAGTACTTC.

V gene TRBV19 combines with J gene TRBJ2-2; either TRBD1 or TRBD2 may supply D (5 bases each). V lost 6 bases and J lost 0, with 11 bases in between. CDR1 is LNHDA, CDR2 SQIVND, per germline (reference sequence). The CDR3 runs 15 residues. This CDR3 reads CASSRDATNTGELFF. For the CDR3, the DNA is TGTGCCAGTAGCCGGGACGCAACGAACACCGGGGAGCTGTTTTTT. Complete variable domain (other parts from reference TRBV19 and TRBJ2-2): DGGITQSPKYLFRKEGQNVTLSCEQNLNHDAMYWYRQDPGQGLRLIYYSQIVNDFQKGDIAEGYSVSREKKESFPLTVTSAQKNPTAFYLCASSRDATNTGELFFGEGSRLTVL.

The rearrangement uses TRBV7-7 and TRBJ2-3, with 10 bases fitting TRBD2. The ends lost 5 bases at V and 1 base at J; junction bases unmatched: 3. CDR1 is SSHAT, CDR2 FNYEAQ, per germline (reference sequence). This CDR3 is built from 15 residues. The CDR3 loop is CASSLTSGGTDTQYF. CDR3 bases: TGTGCCAGCAGCCTCACTAGCGGGGGCACAGATACGCAGTATTTT.

This sequence joins TRBV5-1 and TRBJ2-7; 7 positions match TRBD2. With 0 bases clipped from V and 2 bases from J, the junction kept 5 bases outside the gene matches. This CDR3 spans 15 amino acids. The germline V gene has CDR1 SGHRS and CDR2 YFSETQ. The CDR3 sequence: CASSLGAGVAYEQYF. The CDR3 DNA sequence: TGCGCCAGCAGCTTGGGTGCGGGAGTAGCCTACGAGCAGTACTTC.

The chain employs TRBV18 and TRBJ2-5; D remains unclear. The V end lost 2 bases, the J end lost 4 bases, and 11 bases lay between the germline ends. CDR3 length equals 14 residues. Germline values: CDR1 KGHSH, CDR2 LQKENI. The CDR3 reads CASSPDGGTETQYF. For the CDR3, the DNA is TGTGCCAGCTCACCAGACGGCGGAACAGAGACCCAGTACTTC.

The gene calls are TRBV10-2 and TRBJ2-3, with a possible D match to TRBD1 (5 bases). This CDR3 is 16 amino acids long. Germline CDR1 is WSHSY and CDR2 is SAAADI. Trimming removed 4 bases at V and 0 bases at J, with 14 bases between. CDR3 sequence (DNA): TGCGCCAGCAGTGGAACAGGAGCTGTTAGCACAGATACGCAGTATTTT. Protein sequence: CASSGTGAVSTDTQYF.

The chain combines TRBV18 with TRBJ2-7; 10 bases match TRBD2. The trim removed 2 bases at V and 10 bases at J, leaving 8 bases unmatched. The germline V gene encodes CDR1 KGHSH and CDR2 LQKENI. The length of the CDR3 is 14 residues. CDR3 nucleotide sequence: TGTGCCAGCTCACCATCAGCGGGAGGGCCGGAACAGTACTTC. It yields the protein CASSPSAGGPEQYF.

DNA for the CDR3: TGTGCCAGCAGCTTAGCGGCTTGGGATACGCAGTATTTT. Amino acid sequence: CASSLAAWDTQYF. The chain uses TRBV7-9 and TRBJ2-3, with no clear D. Between the trimmed V and J ends, which lost 0 bases and 6 bases, there was a span of 7 bases. The CDR3 runs to 13 residues. Germline V gives CDR1 SEHNR, CDR2 FQNEAQ (reference sequence).

The chain combines TRBV11-2 with TRBJ2-7; D might be TRBD1 (6 bases). Trimming left V 4 bases short and J 0 bases short, with 10 bases between. Germline lookup yields CDR1 SGHAT and CDR2 FQNNGV. This CDR3 comprises 14 residues. The CDR3 DNA reads as TGTGCCAGCAGCTGGGGACAAAGCTCCTACGAGCAGTACTTC. The encoded protein is CASSWGQSSYEQYF.

Turning to this clone: At one boundary the junction diverges from the germline segment, which might be a read error. This sequence joins TRBV25-1 and TRBJ2-5; D is perhaps TRBD1 (5 bases). This CDR3 has 15 residues. CDR1 is MGHDK and CDR2 is SYGVNS in the germline V gene. Written as DNA, the CDR3 is TGTGCTAGCAGGGAAGTTTCGGTTTTGAGGGAGACCCAGTACTTC. Protein product: CASREVSVLRETQYF.